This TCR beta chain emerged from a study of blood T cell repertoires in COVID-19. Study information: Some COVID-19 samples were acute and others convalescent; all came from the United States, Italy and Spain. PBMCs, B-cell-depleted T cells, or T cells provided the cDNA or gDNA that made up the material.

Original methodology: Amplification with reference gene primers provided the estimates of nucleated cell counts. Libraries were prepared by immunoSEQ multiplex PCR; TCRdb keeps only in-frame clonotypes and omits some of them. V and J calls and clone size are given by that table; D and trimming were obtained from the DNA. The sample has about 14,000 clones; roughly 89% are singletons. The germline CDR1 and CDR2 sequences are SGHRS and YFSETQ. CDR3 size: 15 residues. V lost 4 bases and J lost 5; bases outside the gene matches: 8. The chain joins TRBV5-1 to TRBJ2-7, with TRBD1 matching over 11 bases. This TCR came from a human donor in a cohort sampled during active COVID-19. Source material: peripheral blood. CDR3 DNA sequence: TGCGCCAGCAGCCTCAGGACAGGGGGCATCGACGAGCAGTACTTC. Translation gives CASSLRTGGIDEQYF.